These 2 T cell receptor beta chains were all obtained from the same sample, sequenced in a study of cytomegalovirus exposure and HLA in healthy donors. PCR amplification relied on 60 Vbeta primers (plus 13 Jbeta primers). TCRdb keeps only in-frame clones here, not all; method: immunoSEQ multiplex PCR. In the table there are 150,000 to 200,000 clones, around nine tenths of which are singletons. What was sequenced was PBMCs. The source is a woman younger than 30 in good health and CMV-seronegative.

This clone was seen only a few times. This chain links TRBV9 with TRBJ1-3; D unclear. V lost 0 bases and J 1 base, leaving 14 bases between the germline ends. Germline CDR1 reads SGDLS; CDR2 reads YYNGEE. CDR3 length: 17 residues. The CDR3 region has the DNA TGTGCCAGCAGCGTAGCTCCCCCCATGACTTCTGGAAACACCATATATTTT. Its protein is CASSVAPPMTSGNTIYF.

The CDR3 sequence: CASRKDGNQPQHF. CDR3 nucleotide sequence: TGTGCCAGCCGTAAGGACGGGAACCAGCCCCAGCATTTT. The chain links TRBV6-5 to TRBJ1-5; no reliable D call. The CDR3 extends over 13 amino acids. CDR1 is MNHEY and CDR2 is SVGAGI in the germline V gene. V was shortened by 8 bases and J by 7 bases, with 15 bases between the two germline ends.